Detailed here is one T cell receptor beta chain. With V trimmed by 5 bases and J by 6 bases, 5 bases remained unmatched. The CDR3 runs to 14 residues. Germline V gene data show CDR1 as SGHTA and CDR2 as FQGNSA. This sample stems from a study of blood T cell repertoires in COVID-19. About the research overall: The analysed material was cDNA or gDNA that came from T cells, B-cell-depleted T cells, or PBMCs.

The repertoire was sequenced with immunoSEQ multiplex PCR; TCRdb's copy has only in-frame clones and lacks some. The sample has about 270,000 clones, roughly 86% seen once; the top ten hold approximately 9.4%. The sequencing input was peripheral blood. The chain joins TRBV7-2 to TRBJ1-5; 9 bases match TRBD1. The receptor was derived from a man aged 35 to 55 who had recovered from COVID-19. The CDR3 DNA sequence: TGTGCCAGCAGCCTGGACAGGGGCCCTCAGCCCCAGCATTTT. This translates into CASSLDRGPQPQHF.